The 28 T cell receptor beta chains below were found in one sample sequenced in a study of blood T cell repertoires in COVID-19. The protocol was immunoSEQ multiplex PCR, while the TCRdb copy is restricted to in-frame clones and leaves out a portion. The sample includes 260,000 or so clones, about 83% of them seen just once. The sample was PBMCs or T cells enriched from blood (not recorded which). Receptors originate from a woman between 40 and 50 years old who had been exposed to COVID-19.

The DNA for the CDR3 is TGTGCCAGCTCACCGACTAGCGGGGGGGCTTCTGGCTACAATGAGCAGTTCTTC. Amino acid sequence: CASSPTSGGASGYNEQFF. This sequence joins TRBV18 and TRBJ2-1, with 14 bases identical to TRBD2. This CDR3 contains 18 residues. Trimming took 3 bases from V and 3 from J; bases not matched to a gene: 7. CDR1 KGHSH and CDR2 LQKENI come from the germline V gene.

The chain links TRBV28 to TRBJ2-1; D is unresolved. With 3 bases removed from V and 4 bases from J, the gap between germline ends came to 7 bases. Germline V CDR1 and CDR2: MDHEN, SYDVKM. This CDR3 contains 13 residues. This CDR3 reads CASSLTEYNEQFF. As DNA, the CDR3 is TGTGCCAGCAGTTTGACTGAATACAATGAGCAGTTCTTC.

The gene calls are TRBV7-2 and TRBJ1-3; TRBD1 matches 9 bases. The CDR3 runs to 18 residues. Looked up from germline, CDR1 is SGHTA and CDR2 is FQGNSA. Trimming cost V 5 bases and J 0 bases; bases outside gene matches: 11. This chain's CDR3 is CASSPNNPGQGSGNTIYF. The DNA of the CDR3 is TGTGCCAGCAGCCCCAACAACCCGGGACAGGGCTCTGGAAACACCATATATTTT.

The J gene is TRBJ1-2, the V gene TRBV28, with 9 bases lining up with TRBD1. Germline lookup yields CDR1 MDHEN and CDR2 SYDVKM. The J segment lost 8 bases and the V segment lost 7 bases, leaving 11 bases of the junction unmatched. The CDR3 runs to 14 residues. CDR3 loop: CASTETGGAGGYTF. The CDR3 DNA follows: TGTGCCAGCACCGAAACAGGGGGCGCGGGGGGCTACACCTTC.

This clone came up a few times. This chain uses TRBV6-6 with TRBJ1-1, with a possible D match to TRBD1 (5 bases). Germline V CDR1 and CDR2: MNHNY, SVGAGI (reference sequence). The CDR3 is made up of 14 amino acids. V was trimmed by 6 bases and J by 4 bases, leaving 15 bases between them. The CDR3 DNA is TGTGCCAGCAGCCATACATCAGGGCCCACTGAAGCTTTCTTT. Translation gives CASSHTSGPTEAFF.

This sequence joins TRBV7-3 and TRBJ2-1, with TRBD2 identical over 11 bases. CDR1 and CDR2 (germline): SGHTA, FQGTGA. V shed 5 bases, J shed 7 bases, and the junction held 7 bases outside the gene matches. The CDR3 has 15 residues. The CDR3 DNA reads TGTGCCAGCAGCCTCGTAGCGGGGGGGCTGAATGAGCAGTTCTTC. This translates into CASSLVAGGLNEQFF.

The genes are TRBV29-1 and TRBJ1-2; 7 bases line up with TRBD1. CDR1 and CDR2 from the germline V gene are SQVTM and ANQGSEA. V lost 7 bases and J lost 5; bases outside the gene matches: 10. This CDR3 has 13 amino acids. The CDR3 protein is CSAVDREHYGYTF. DNA of the CDR3: TGCAGCGCGGTCGACAGGGAACATTATGGCTACACCTTC.

The chain employs TRBV9 and TRBJ2-7, with TRBD2 identical over 7 bases. V shed 0 bases and J 4 bases; nucleotides not matched to a gene: 10. CDR1 and CDR2 (germline): SGDLS, YYNGEE. CDR3 size: 16 residues. CDR3: CASSVASKSGEYEQYF. In nucleotides, the CDR3 is TGTGCCAGCAGCGTAGCTTCCAAAAGCGGGGAGTACGAGCAGTACTTC. The variable domain in full, with the rest retrieved from reference TRBV9 and TRBJ2-7, is DSGVTQTPKHLITATGQRVTLRCSPRSGDLSVYWYQQSLDQGLQFLIQYYNGEERAKGNILERFSAQQFPDLHSELNLSSLELGDSALYFCASSVASKSGEYEQYFGPGTRLTVT.

A single count supports this clone. This sequence joins TRBV11-2 and TRBJ2-5; D possibly corresponds to TRBD2 (5 bases). The CDR3 consists of 15 residues. The germline gives CDR1 SGHAT, CDR2 FQNNGV. Trimming stripped 0 bases from V and 1 base from J, with 9 bases between. For the CDR3, the DNA is TGTGCCAGCAGCTTAGATCCGGGGAGCCAAGAGACCCAGTACTTC. Translation: CASSLDPGSQETQYF.

V is TRBV7-2 and J is TRBJ2-5, with D perhaps TRBD2 (6 bases). This CDR3 has 15 amino acids. Germline CDR1 and CDR2: SGHTA and FQGNSA. V dropped 4 bases and J dropped 4 bases, with 16 bases sitting between them. CDR3 sequence reads: CASSSGGAGGETQYF. CDR3 bases: TGTGCCAGCAGCTCCGGGGGAGCTGGGGGAGAGACCCAGTACTTC.

The chain combines TRBV7-8 with TRBJ2-1; 7 bases match TRBD2. With 1 base clipped from V and 2 bases from J, the junction kept 5 bases outside the gene matches. The V gene's germline CDR1 is SGHVS and CDR2 FQNEAQ. The length of the CDR3 is 16 residues. CDR3 bases: TGTGCCAGCAGCTTAGTTTGGGGGGGGGCCTACAATGAGCAGTTCTTC. Translating gives CASSLVWGGAYNEQFF.

In regard to this clone: This sample also contains other DNA sequences that code for the same CDR3. The chain is built from TRBV28 and TRBJ1-2; D may be TRBD1 (5 bases). Trimming took 6 bases from V and 8 from J, leaving 19 bases between them. Germline V gene data show CDR1 as MDHEN and CDR2 as SYDVKM. The CDR3 is made up of 14 amino acids. CDR3: CASSPGGGRWGYTF. The CDR3 DNA follows: TGTGCCAGCAGCCCCGGGGGGGGACGGTGGGGCTACACCTTC.

The V and J genes are TRBV9 and TRBJ1-2; D is perhaps TRBD1 (5 bases). Germline CDR1 is SGDLS and CDR2 is YYNGEE. V lost 1 base and J 0 bases, leaving 16 bases between the germline ends. The CDR3 loop spans 17 amino acids. Written as DNA, the CDR3 is TGTGCCAGCAGCGTACCGGCAGAGACAGATGCTAACTATGGCTACACCTTC. It specifies CASSVPAETDANYGYTF.

J is TRBJ1-2 and V is TRBV5-6; D not certain. V lost 0 bases and J lost 9, with 18 bases in between. This CDR3 has 15 amino acids. The germline V gene encodes CDR1 SGHDT and CDR2 YYEEEE. The DNA of the CDR3 is TGTGCCAGCAGCTTGGGAGGGCCAGGCTTGTTGAGCTACACCTTC. Amino acid sequence: CASSLGGPGLLSYTF.

V gene TRBV29-1 combines with J gene TRBJ2-1; D ambiguous. The CDR3 covers 14 residues. CDR1 is SQVTM, CDR2 ANQGSEA, per germline. V was cut by 0 bases and J by 4 bases, with 10 bases left in between. The CDR3 DNA follows: TGCAGCGTTGAAGAGCAGGCGAAATACAATGAGCAGTTCTTC. This translates into CSVEEQAKYNEQFF.

The chain uses TRBV7-5 and TRBJ1-2. TRBV7-5 is a pseudogene locus. The CDR3 sequence is 12 residues long. This CDR3 reads CARSPRWLSEVF. CDR3 DNA: TGTGCCAGAAGCCCAAGGTGGTTAAGTGAGGTCTTC.

The chain links TRBV30 to TRBJ2-3; 10 bases agree with TRBD2. The CDR3 loop spans 14 amino acids. V trimming: 2 bases; J trimming: 8 bases; junction bases outside the gene matches: 7. Germline lookup yields CDR1 GTSNPN and CDR2 SVGIG (reference sequence). In DNA form, the CDR3 reads TGTGCCTGGAGTATTAGCGGGGGGTACGGTACGCAGTATTTT. It specifies CAWSISGGYGTQYF.

J is TRBJ2-3 and V is TRBV4-1; maybe TRBD2 (6 bases). Germline CDR1 is MGHRA and CDR2 is YSYEKL. The CDR3 has 14 amino acids. V was trimmed by 1 base and J by 6 bases, leaving 11 bases between them. The CDR3 DNA reads TGCGCCAGCAGCCAAGGAGGCCGGGGGGATACGCAGTATTTT. Protein: CASSQGGRGDTQYF.

The chain has TRBV28 and TRBJ1-4; D unclear. The CDR3 length is 14 residues. Looked up from germline, CDR1 is MDHEN and CDR2 is SYDVKM. The germline V and J ends were trimmed by 3 bases and 8 bases, with 13 bases remaining between them. The chain's CDR3 is CASSFARREEKLFF. DNA for the CDR3: TGTGCCAGCAGTTTTGCCAGGCGGGAAGAAAAACTGTTTTTT.

The CDR3, as DNA: TGTGCCAGCAGCGGCGGGACAGGGAGCACTGAAGCTTTCTTT. Its protein is CASSGGTGSTEAFF. The chain recombines TRBV5-5 with TRBJ1-1, with 9 nucleotides matching TRBD1. In germline, CDR1 is SGHKS, CDR2 YYEKEE (reference sequence). V gave up 4 bases and J gave up 4 bases; unmatched junction bases: 5. CDR3 length equals 14 residues.

This CDR3 is CASSLGAIVGGETQYF. CDR3 in DNA: TGCGCCAGCAGCTTGGGGGCTATAGTAGGGGGAGAGACCCAGTACTTC. This chain joins TRBV5-1 and TRBJ2-5; D is perhaps TRBD1 (6 bases). CDR1 and CDR2 from the germline V gene are SGHRS and YFSETQ. Trimming left V 0 bases short and J 4 bases short, with 16 bases between. The CDR3 consists of 16 residues.

This clone came up many times. This sequence joins TRBV29-1 and TRBJ1-4; TRBD1 might be the D (5 bases). V was cut by 6 bases and J by 5 bases, with 16 bases left in between. CDR3 size: 14 residues. Germline CDR1 SQVTM, CDR2 ANQGSEA. The CDR3 spells CSVAGRGYNEKLFF. The CDR3 DNA reads as TGCAGCGTCGCCGGGAGGGGATACAATGAAAAACTGTTTTTT.

The chain recombines TRBV14 with TRBJ1-2; 7 bases map to TRBD1. Unmatched junction bases numbered 7, after V lost 6 bases and J lost 6 bases. Germline V CDR1 and CDR2: SGHDN, FVKESK. This CDR3 contains 13 residues. In DNA form, the CDR3 reads TGTGCCAGCAGGGCGACAGGGACGGATGGCTACACCTTC. Its translation is CASRATGTDGYTF. The full variable domain, completed using reference TRBV14 and TRBJ1-2, is EAGVTQFPSHSVIEKGQTVTLRCDPISGHDNLYWYRRVMGKEIKFLLHFVKESKQDESGMPNNRFLAERTGGTYSTLKVQPAELEDSGVYFCASRATGTDGYTFGSGTRLTVV.

This clone appeared many times. V and J are TRBV7-8 and TRBJ1-5; tentatively, D is TRBD1 (6 bases). This CDR3 has 17 residues. Germline V lookup: CDR1 SGHVS, CDR2 FQNEAQ. The germline V and J ends were trimmed by 5 bases and 5 bases, with 22 bases remaining between them. CDR3 region: CASSPFIRGGLDQPQHF. CDR3 bases: TGTGCCAGCAGCCCATTTATAAGGGGGGGTCTGGATCAGCCCCAGCATTTT.

V and J are TRBV12-5 and TRBJ1-2; D not resolved. Germline-derived CDR1 and CDR2 are LGHNT and FRNRAP. Trimming stripped 0 bases from V and 4 bases from J, with 9 bases between. The CDR3 length is 14 residues. This chain's CDR3 is CASGLVPESYGYTF. In DNA, the CDR3 is TGTGCTAGTGGTTTGGTACCCGAGAGCTATGGCTACACCTTC.

This chain links TRBV18 with TRBJ1-5; the match to TRBD1 covers 8 bases. In germline, CDR1 is KGHSH, CDR2 LQKENI. The CDR3 has 17 residues. V was pared by 3 bases and J by 3 bases, with 10 bases of the junction left unmatched. This CDR3 reads CASSPRATGEYNQPQHF. The CDR3 DNA sequence: TGTGCCAGCTCACCCAGGGCGACAGGGGAGTACAATCAGCCCCAGCATTTT.

This clone was counted a few times. The J gene is TRBJ2-1, the V gene TRBV6-5; maybe TRBD2 (6 bases). The V gene lost 6 bases and the J gene lost 0 bases, with 12 bases spanning the gap. The CDR3 contains 15 residues. Germline CDR1 MNHEY, CDR2 SVGAGI. CDR3 DNA sequence: TGTGCCAGCAGCGTAGCGGTTAGCTCCTACAATGAGCAGTTCTTC. It yields the protein CASSVAVSSYNEQFF.

The chain combines TRBV23-1 with TRBJ2-1; 10 bases align to TRBD1. TRBV23-1 is recorded as an ORF, its role being uncertain. The CDR3 is made up of 16 amino acids. V lost 8 bases, J lost 6 bases, and 13 bases stayed unmatched. In DNA, the CDR3 is TGCGCCAGCTCCTCTGCGAGTGGGACAGGGGTCAATGAGCAGTTCTTC. Protein: CASSSASGTGVNEQFF.